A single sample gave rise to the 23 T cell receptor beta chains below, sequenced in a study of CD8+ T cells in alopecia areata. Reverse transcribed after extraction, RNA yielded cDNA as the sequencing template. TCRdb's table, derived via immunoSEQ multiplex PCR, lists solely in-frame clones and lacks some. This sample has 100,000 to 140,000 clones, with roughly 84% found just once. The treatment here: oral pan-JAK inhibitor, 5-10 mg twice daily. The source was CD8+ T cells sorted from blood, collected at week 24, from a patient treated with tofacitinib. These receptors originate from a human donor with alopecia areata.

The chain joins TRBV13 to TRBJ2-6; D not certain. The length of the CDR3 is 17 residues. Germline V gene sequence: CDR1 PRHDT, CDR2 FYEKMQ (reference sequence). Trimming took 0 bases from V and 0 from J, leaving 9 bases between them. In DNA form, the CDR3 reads TGTGCCAGCAGCTTAGGTTCTGGGGTCTCTGGGGCCAACGTCCTGACTTTC. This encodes CASSLGSGVSGANVLTF.

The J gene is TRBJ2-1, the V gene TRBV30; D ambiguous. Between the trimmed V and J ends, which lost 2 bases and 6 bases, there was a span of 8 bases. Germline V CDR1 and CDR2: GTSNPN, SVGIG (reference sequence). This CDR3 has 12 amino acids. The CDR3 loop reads CAWSTGGNEQFF. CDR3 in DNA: TGTGCCTGGAGTACGGGTGGCAATGAGCAGTTCTTC.

The CDR3 DNA sequence: TGTGCCAGGAAAATTCAGGGCCCAGACCTCTATGGCTACACCTTC. It specifies CARKIQGPDLYGYTF. The genes are TRBV10-3 and TRBJ1-2; possibly TRBD1 for D (5 bases). The length of the CDR3 is 15 residues. Trimming took 10 bases from V and 4 from J, leaving 22 bases between them. Germline V gives CDR1 ENHRY, CDR2 SYGVKD.

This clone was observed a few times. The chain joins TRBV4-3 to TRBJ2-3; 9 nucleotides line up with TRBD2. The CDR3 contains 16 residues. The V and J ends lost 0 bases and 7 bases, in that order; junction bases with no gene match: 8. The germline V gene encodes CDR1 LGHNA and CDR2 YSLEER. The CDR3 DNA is TGCGCCAGCAGCCAAGAAGCTGGCGGGGGGGCCAATACGCAGTATTTT. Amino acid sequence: CASSQEAGGGANTQYF.

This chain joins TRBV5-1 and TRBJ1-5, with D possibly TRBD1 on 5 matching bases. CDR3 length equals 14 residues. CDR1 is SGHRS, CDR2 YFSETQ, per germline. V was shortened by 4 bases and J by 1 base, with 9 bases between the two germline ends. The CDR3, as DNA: TGCGCCAGCAGCCCCGGGGACAGCAATCAGCCCCAGCATTTT. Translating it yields CASSPGDSNQPQHF.

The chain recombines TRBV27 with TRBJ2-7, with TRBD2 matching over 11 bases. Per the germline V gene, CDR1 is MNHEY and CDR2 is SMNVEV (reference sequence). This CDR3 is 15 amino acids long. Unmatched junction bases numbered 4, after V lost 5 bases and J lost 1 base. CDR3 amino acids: CASSLTSGASYEQYF. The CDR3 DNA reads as TGTGCCAGCAGTCTGACTAGCGGGGCTTCCTACGAGCAGTACTTC.

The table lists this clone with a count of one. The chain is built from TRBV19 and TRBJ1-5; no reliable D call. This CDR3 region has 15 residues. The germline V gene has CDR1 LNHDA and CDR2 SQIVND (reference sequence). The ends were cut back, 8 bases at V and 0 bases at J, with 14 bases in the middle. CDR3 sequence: CASCPAAYSNQPQHF. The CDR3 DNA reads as TGTGCCAGTTGCCCGGCGGCCTATAGCAATCAGCCCCAGCATTTT.

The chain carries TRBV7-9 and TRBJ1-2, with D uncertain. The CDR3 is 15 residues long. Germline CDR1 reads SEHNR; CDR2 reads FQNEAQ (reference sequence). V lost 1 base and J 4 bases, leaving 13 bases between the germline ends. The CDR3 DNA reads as TGTGCCAGCAGCTTAGGTATAGGGTCTCGCTATGGCTACACCTTC. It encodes CASSLGIGSRYGYTF.

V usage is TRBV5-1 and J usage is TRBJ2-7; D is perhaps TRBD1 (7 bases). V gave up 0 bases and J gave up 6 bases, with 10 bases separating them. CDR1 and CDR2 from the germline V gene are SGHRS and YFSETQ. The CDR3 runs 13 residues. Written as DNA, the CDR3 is TGCGCCAGCAGCTTGGAGCAGGGGGGCGAGCAGTACTTC. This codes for CASSLEQGGEQYF.

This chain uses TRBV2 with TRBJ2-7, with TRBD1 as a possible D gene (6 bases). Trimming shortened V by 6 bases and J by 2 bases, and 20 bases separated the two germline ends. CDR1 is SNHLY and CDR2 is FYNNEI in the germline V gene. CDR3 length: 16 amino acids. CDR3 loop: CASSLSDRPLPYEQYF. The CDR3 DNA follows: TGTGCCAGCAGCCTTTCTGACAGGCCTCTCCCCTACGAGCAGTACTTC.

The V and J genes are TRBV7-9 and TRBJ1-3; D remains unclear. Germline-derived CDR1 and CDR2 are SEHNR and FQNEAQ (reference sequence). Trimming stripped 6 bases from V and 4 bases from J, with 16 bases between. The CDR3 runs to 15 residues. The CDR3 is CASRPTEGLGNTIYF. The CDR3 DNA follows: TGTGCCAGCAGGCCCACGGAGGGTCTCGGAAACACCATATATTTT. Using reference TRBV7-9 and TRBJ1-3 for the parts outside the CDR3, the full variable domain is DTGVSQNPRHKITKRGQNVTFRCDPISEHNRLYWYRQTLGQGPEFLTYFQNEAQLEKSRLLSDRFSAERPKGSFSTLEIQRTEQGDSAMYLCASRPTEGLGNTIYFGEGSWLTVV.

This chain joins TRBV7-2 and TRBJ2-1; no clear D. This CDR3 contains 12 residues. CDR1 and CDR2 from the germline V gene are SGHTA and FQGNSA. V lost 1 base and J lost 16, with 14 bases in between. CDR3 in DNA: TGTGCCAGCAGCTTAGGTGGTCCTTTTGCTTTCTTC. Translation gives CASSLGGPFAFF.

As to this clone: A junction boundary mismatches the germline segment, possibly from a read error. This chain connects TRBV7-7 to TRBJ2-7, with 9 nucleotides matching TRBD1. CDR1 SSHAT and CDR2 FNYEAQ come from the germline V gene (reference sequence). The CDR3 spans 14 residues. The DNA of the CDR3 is TGTGCTAGCAGCTTAGGGACAGGGTTATACGAGCAGTACTTC. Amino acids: CASSLGTGLYEQYF. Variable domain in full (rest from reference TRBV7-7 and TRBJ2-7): GAGVSQSPRYKVTKRGQDVTLRCDPISSHATLYWYQQALGQGPEFLTYFNYEAQPDKSGLPSDRFSAERPEGSISTLTIQRTEQRDSAMYRCASSLGTGLYEQYFGPGTRLTVT.

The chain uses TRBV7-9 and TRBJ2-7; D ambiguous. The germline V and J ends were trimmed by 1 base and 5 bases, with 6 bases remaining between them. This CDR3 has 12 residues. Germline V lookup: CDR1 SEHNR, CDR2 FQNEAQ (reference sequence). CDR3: CASSLGGDEQYF. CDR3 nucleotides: TGTGCCAGCAGCTTAGGAGGCGACGAGCAGTACTTC. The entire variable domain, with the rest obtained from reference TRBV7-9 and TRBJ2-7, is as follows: DTGVSQNPRHKITKRGQNVTFRCDPISEHNRLYWYRQTLGQGPEFLTYFQNEAQLEKSRLLSDRFSAERPKGSFSTLEIQRTEQGDSAMYLCASSLGGDEQYFGPGTRLTVT.

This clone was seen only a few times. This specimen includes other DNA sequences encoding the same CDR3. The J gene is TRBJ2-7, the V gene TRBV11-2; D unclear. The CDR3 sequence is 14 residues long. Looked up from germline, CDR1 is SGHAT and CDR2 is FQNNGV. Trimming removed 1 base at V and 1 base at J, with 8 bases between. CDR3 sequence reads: CASSLAGPSYEQYF. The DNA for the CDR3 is TGTGCCAGCAGCTTAGCCGGACCATCCTACGAGCAGTACTTC.

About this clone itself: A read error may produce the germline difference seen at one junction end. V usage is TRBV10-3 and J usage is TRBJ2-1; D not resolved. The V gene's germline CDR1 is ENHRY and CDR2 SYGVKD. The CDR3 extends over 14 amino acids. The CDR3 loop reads CAISDPGSNNEQFF. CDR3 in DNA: TGTGCCATCAGTGACCCGGGCTCCAACAATGAGCAGTTCTTC.

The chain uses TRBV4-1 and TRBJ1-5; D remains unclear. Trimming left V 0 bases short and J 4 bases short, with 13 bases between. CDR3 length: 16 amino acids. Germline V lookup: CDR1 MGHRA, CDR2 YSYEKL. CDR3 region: CASSQEGGSVNQPQHF. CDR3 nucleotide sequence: TGCGCCAGCAGCCAAGAGGGAGGTTCGGTTAATCAGCCCCAGCATTTT.

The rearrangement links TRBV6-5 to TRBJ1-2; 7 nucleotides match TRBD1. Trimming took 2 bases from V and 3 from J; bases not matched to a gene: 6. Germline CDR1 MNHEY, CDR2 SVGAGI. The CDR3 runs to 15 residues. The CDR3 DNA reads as TGTGCCAGCAGTTACGTGGCAGGGGGAGACTATGGCTACACCTTC. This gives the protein CASSYVAGGDYGYTF.

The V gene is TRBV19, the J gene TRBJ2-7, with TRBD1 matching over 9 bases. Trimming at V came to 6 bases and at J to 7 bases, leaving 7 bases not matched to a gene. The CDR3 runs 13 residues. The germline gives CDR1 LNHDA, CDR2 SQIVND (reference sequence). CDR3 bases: TGTGCCAGTAGCCTGGGACAGGGCAGGGAGCAGTACTTC. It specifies CASSLGQGREQYF.

The CDR3 bases are TGCGCCAGCAGACTCGAACCTGGCACTAGCGGGGGGGCAAATGAGCAGTTCTTC. Translated: CASRLEPGTSGGANEQFF. The chain has TRBV4-1 and TRBJ2-1, with 13 bases lining up with TRBD2. CDR1 is MGHRA and CDR2 is YSYEKL in the germline V gene. The CDR3 runs 18 residues. The ends lost 6 bases at V and 7 bases at J; junction bases unmatched: 15.

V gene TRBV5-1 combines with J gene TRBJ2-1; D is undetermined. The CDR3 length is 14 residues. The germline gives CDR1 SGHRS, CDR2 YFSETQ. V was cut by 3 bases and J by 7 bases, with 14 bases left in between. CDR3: CASSSSTPLNEQFF. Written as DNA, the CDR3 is TGCGCCAGCAGCTCCTCCACCCCTTTGAATGAGCAGTTCTTC.

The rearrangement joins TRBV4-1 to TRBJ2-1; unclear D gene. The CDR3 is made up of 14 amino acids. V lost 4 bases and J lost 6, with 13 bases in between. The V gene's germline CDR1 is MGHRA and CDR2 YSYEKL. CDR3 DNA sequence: TGCGCCAGCAGCCGAGTTGGGCTTCTCAATGAGCAGTTCTTC. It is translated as CASSRVGLLNEQFF.

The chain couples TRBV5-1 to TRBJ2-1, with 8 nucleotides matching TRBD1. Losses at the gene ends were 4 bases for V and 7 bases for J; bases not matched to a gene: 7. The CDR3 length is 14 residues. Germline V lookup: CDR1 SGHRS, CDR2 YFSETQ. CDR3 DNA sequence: TGCGCCAGCAGCCGAGGACAGGGCCCTAATGAGCAGTTCTTC. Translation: CASSRGQGPNEQFF. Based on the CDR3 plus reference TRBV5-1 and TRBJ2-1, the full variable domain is KAGVTQTPRYLIKTRGQQVTLSCSPISGHRSVSWYQQTPGQGLQFLFEYFSETQRNKGNFPGRFSGRQFSNSRSEMNVSTLELGDSALYLCASSRGQGPNEQFFGPGTRLTVL.